The T cell receptor beta chain described here comes from a study of patients and donors after allogeneic stem cell transplantation. TCRdb re-analysed the RT-PCR reads in MiXCR, keeping a single row per CDR3 protein. Here the sample spans approximately 99,000 distinct CDR3 sequences, roughly 37% being singletons. The V end lost 1 base, the J end lost 2 bases, and 10 bases lay between the germline ends. Germline lookup yields CDR1 LNHNV and CDR2 YYDKDF (reference sequence). The CDR3 spans 15 residues. Sequencing was carried out using blood, either unsorted or a sorted T cell fraction (not recorded which). The chain is built from TRBV15 and TRBJ2-3; D ambiguous. The clonotype comes from a human donor who was either an allogeneic HSCT recipient or a stem cell or donor lymphocyte infusion donor (not recorded which). It is not recorded whose cells these are; they may come from a transplant donor. The chain's CDR3 is CATSRGGRVTDTQYF. The CDR3 DNA is TGTGCCACCAGCAGAGGGGGTAGGGTCACAGATACGCAGTATTTT.